The next 9 T cell receptor beta chains were all read from a single sample in a study of cytomegalovirus exposure and HLA in healthy donors. It was with 60 Vbeta and 13 Jbeta primers that the PCR ran. Assay: immunoSEQ multiplex PCR; the TCRdb copy retains only in-frame clones and omits some. The sample shows more than 150,000 clones, more than 65% of them seen only once. The sequencing sample was made of PBMCs. The receptors shown here come from a girl under 18 in good health and CMV-seropositive.

This clone was observed a handful of times. This chain joins TRBV19 and TRBJ2-3; a possible D gene is TRBD1 (5 bases). Germline V CDR1 and CDR2: LNHDA, SQIVND (reference sequence). The CDR3 spans 13 residues. V was pared by 1 base and J by 7 bases, with 9 bases between. CDR3 region: CASSIVPGHTQYF. The CDR3 DNA reads as TGTGCCAGTAGTATAGTGCCAGGGCATACGCAGTATTTT.

The gene calls are TRBV7-2 and TRBJ1-1, with D tentatively TRBD1 (5 bases). The length of the CDR3 is 13 residues. V was pared by 8 bases and J by 3 bases, with 13 bases between. Germline V gene data show CDR1 as SGHTA and CDR2 as FQGNSA. The CDR3, as DNA: TGTGCCAGCGCTGCAGGGTCGGACACTGAAGCTTTCTTT. Residues: CASAAGSDTEAFF.

Details on this clone: Within the sample, other DNA sequences also encode this same CDR3. DNA of the CDR3: TGTGCCAGCAGCACGGGGACAGGGGGGCGAGAGACCCAGTACTTC. Amino acids: CASSTGTGGRETQYF. The rearrangement uses TRBV5-4 and TRBJ2-5, with 11 bases lining up with TRBD1. V lost 4 bases to trimming and J lost 4 bases; unmatched junction nucleotides: 6. This CDR3 spans 15 amino acids. Germline values: CDR1 SGHNT, CDR2 YYREEE (reference sequence).

The chain carries TRBV7-7 and TRBJ2-5, with 9 nucleotides matching TRBD1. CDR3 size: 16 residues. Trimming removed 1 base from V and 2 bases from J; junction bases left unmatched: 5. Germline CDR1 is SSHAT and CDR2 is FNYEAQ (reference sequence). In nucleotides, the CDR3 is TGTGCCAGCAGCTTAGGTGGGACAGGGAGGCAAGAGACCCAGTACTTC. This encodes CASSLGGTGRQETQYF.

This chain links TRBV15 with TRBJ1-4; unclear D gene. The V end lost 0 bases, the J end lost 7 bases, and 12 bases lay between the germline ends. CDR3 length: 15 residues. The germline gives CDR1 LNHNV, CDR2 YYDKDF (reference sequence). CDR3 in amino acids: CATSRDRPGGEKLFF. The CDR3 coding sequence is TGTGCCACCAGCAGAGACCGACCCGGAGGTGAAAAACTGTTTTTT.

This chain joins TRBV28 and TRBJ2-2; D perhaps matches TRBD2 (5 bases). The CDR3 spans 18 residues. The V end lost 5 bases, the J end lost 4 bases, and 23 bases lay between the germline ends. Germline values: CDR1 MDHEN, CDR2 SYDVKM. The DNA of the CDR3 is TGTGCCAGCAGTGTTAGTGATGAGGGTTTCACCACCACCGGGGAGCTGTTTTTT. Translating gives CASSVSDEGFTTTGELFF.

This chain links TRBV9 with TRBJ1-6; D unclear. The CDR3 contains 16 residues. Trimming shortened V by 4 bases and J by 4 bases, and 15 bases separated the two germline ends. Per the germline V gene, CDR1 is SGDLS and CDR2 is YYNGEE. CDR3 DNA: TGTGCCAGCAGCCCCCTGGCTGGGGAGTATAATTCACCCCTCCACTTT. Protein product: CASSPLAGEYNSPLHF.

The genes are TRBV7-2 and TRBJ2-3, with unresolved D. The V gene lost 1 base and the J gene lost 6 bases, with 14 bases spanning the gap. Germline CDR1 is SGHTA and CDR2 is FQGNSA. CDR3 size: 15 residues. The CDR3 sequence: CASSLVVAKTDTQYF. CDR3 sequence (DNA): TGTGCCAGCAGCTTAGTTGTAGCAAAAACGGATACGCAGTATTTT.

The chain has TRBV5-6 and TRBJ2-5; 12 bases are shared with TRBD2. V lost 0 bases to trimming and J lost 9 bases; unmatched junction nucleotides: 9. The CDR3 contains 16 residues. Germline V gene sequence: CDR1 SGHDT, CDR2 YYEEEE. CDR3 nucleotides: TGTGCCAGCAGCTTGGGGCCTAGCGGGGGGGCCCCGTCCCAGTACTTC. Its translation is CASSLGPSGGAPSQYF.